Following are 9 T cell receptor beta chains from one sample sequenced in a study of response to subunit inactivated influenza vaccine. TCRdb passed the RT-PCR reads through MiXCR, listing each CDR3 protein once. The sample yields around 200,000 distinct CDR3 sequences, about 9% seen once. The sequencing here drew on non-naive T cells sorted from PBMCs, taken on the day of vaccination. The receptors originated from a man in his fifties who received an inactivated influenza vaccine.

On this clonotype itself: Compared with germline, one end of the junction differs, possibly owing to a read error. The chain combines TRBV7-8 with TRBJ2-2; 12 nucleotides align to TRBD2. The CDR3 loop spans 19 amino acids. Germline loops: CDR1 SGHVS, CDR2 FQNEAQ. This CDR3 reads CASRLALGLAGANTGELFF. CDR3 in DNA: TGTGCCAGCAGGTTAGCCCTGGGACTAGCGGGCGCCAACACCGGGGAGCTGTTTTTT.

The sample holds a few counts of this clonotype. The chain links TRBV30 to TRBJ1-5, with D possibly TRBD1 on 6 matching bases. V was clipped by 4 bases and J by 1 base, with 8 bases between them. Germline assignment: CDR1 GTSNPN and CDR2 SVGIG (reference sequence). The CDR3 covers 13 residues. The CDR3 is CAWNRASNQPQHF. The CDR3 DNA reads as TGTGCCTGGAACAGGGCGAGCAATCAGCCCCAGCATTTT.

This clonotype turned up a few times. V is TRBV5-5 and J is TRBJ2-1; tentatively, D is TRBD2 (5 bases). Deletions cut 1 base from V and 5 bases from J, with 16 bases between. CDR3 size: 16 residues. Germline assignment: CDR1 SGHKS and CDR2 YYEKEE (reference sequence). The CDR3 region is CASSLTRRSGHNEQFF. The CDR3 DNA reads as TGTGCCAGCAGCTTGACTAGGAGGTCCGGGCACAATGAGCAGTTCTTC.

This clonotype was found a few times. The chain employs TRBV6-5 and TRBJ2-5; D call uncertain. V lost 2 bases and J lost 5, with 15 bases in between. The V gene's germline CDR1 is MNHEY and CDR2 SVGAGI. This CDR3 comprises 15 residues. In DNA, the CDR3 is TGTGCCAGCAGTTACCGCCGAGCCCAAAGGGAGACCCAGTACTTC. Its translation: CASSYRRAQRETQYF.

V is TRBV20-1 and J is TRBJ2-7, with a weak D call TRBD2 (6 bases). Trimming removed 0 bases at V and 1 base at J, with 10 bases between. In germline, CDR1 is DFQATT, CDR2 SNEGSKA (reference sequence). The CDR3 has 14 residues. CDR3 loop: CSARDGRGSYEQYF. CDR3 coding DNA: TGCAGTGCTAGAGATGGGCGGGGTTCCTACGAGCAGTACTTC.

This clonotype was seen many times. The chain carries TRBV12-3 or TRBV12-4 and TRBJ1-5, with 8 bases lining up with TRBD1. This CDR3 region has 16 residues. Trimming cost V 1 base and J 6 bases; bases outside gene matches: 8. The CDR3, as DNA: TGTGCCAGCAGTTTAGGGGCAGGGGGCGTGTTTCAGCCCCAGCATTTT. Encoded protein: CASSLGAGGVFQPQHF.

The chain is built from TRBV14 and TRBJ1-2, with no clear D. This CDR3 is built from 14 residues. V was cut by 0 bases and J by 4 bases, with 9 bases left in between. Germline CDR1 reads SGHDN; CDR2 reads FVKESK. CDR3 amino acids: CASSQDKQSYGYTF. The CDR3 DNA follows: TGTGCCAGCAGCCAAGACAAACAGAGCTATGGCTACACCTTC.

This clonotype was found many times. The chain has TRBV9 and TRBJ2-5; D possibly corresponds to TRBD2 (7 bases). Germline CDR1 reads SGDLS; CDR2 reads YYNGEE. With 2 bases removed from V and 5 bases from J, the gap between germline ends came to 22 bases. The length of the CDR3 is 17 residues. The CDR3 nucleotides read TGTGCCAGCAGCGTCTGGGCGGGGGCCCAGTTGGGGGAGACCCAGTACTTC. Translating gives CASSVWAGAQLGETQYF. The whole variable domain, remainder taken from reference TRBV9 and TRBJ2-5, is DSGVTQTPKHLITATGQRVTLRCSPRSGDLSVYWYQQSLDQGLQFLIQYYNGEERAKGNILERFSAQQFPDLHSELNLSSLELGDSALYFCASSVWAGAQLGETQYFGPGTRLLVL.

The CDR3 sequence: CSAIWRANTIYF. The CDR3 DNA is TGCAGTGCTATTTGGAGAGCGAACACCATATATTTT. The rearrangement joins TRBV20-1 to TRBJ1-3; D remains unclear. Germline assignment: CDR1 DFQATT and CDR2 SNEGSKA (reference sequence). V lost 4 bases, J lost 7 bases, and 11 bases lay in between. The CDR3 extends over 12 amino acids.